This is a list of T cell receptor beta chains from one sample in a study of T-cell reconstitution after alpha-beta-depleted transplantation in children. Each CDR3 protein is one row after TCRdb ran MiXCR on the PCR reads. The data hold around 530,000 distinct CDR3 sequences, with around a third observed a single time. This specimen consisted of PBMCs from the stem cell graft donor, obtained from the stem cell graft. Receptors originate from a human donor who donated a stem cell graft to a child with aplastic anemia. Each CDR3 is given with its conserved first and last residue. A D gene is named only where the DNA matches it firmly. Where a row states a size, it is once, few, many or the class of an expanded clone; other rows omit it.

clone_size	d_call	j_call	v_call	cdr3_nt	cdr3_aa
.	.	TRBJ1-1	TRBV5-1	TGCGCCAGCAGCTCGGGACACTTAAAAAACACTGAAGCTTTCTTT	CASSSGHLKNTEAFF
.	.	TRBJ2-7	TRBV4-3	TGCGCCAGCAGCCAAGATACCAGGACGTACGAGCAGTACTTC	CASSQDTRTYEQYF
.	.	TRBJ2-3	TRBV7-8	TGTGCCAGCAGCCCCGGACAGCGCCGCACAGATACGCAGTATTTT	CASSPGQRRTDTQYF
.	TRBD1	TRBJ1-1	TRBV12-5	TGTGCTAGTGGTTTGGTACGAACAGGGGCCTCCTCAATGAACACTGAAGCTTTCTTT	CASGLVRTGASSMNTEAFF
.	.	TRBJ2-3	TRBV20-1	TGCAGTGCTCCCTCACCGCGACAGGGCACAGATACGCAGTATTTT	CSAPSPRQGTDTQYF
.	.	TRBJ2-3	TRBV11-2	TGTGCCAGCAGCTTGGACTTTTCCACAGATACGCAGTATTTT	CASSLDFSTDTQYF
few	TRBD1	TRBJ1-6	TRBV20-1	TGCAGTGCTACGGGACCAGGGGGATATAATTCACCCCTCCACTTT	CSATGPGGYNSPLHF
.	.	TRBJ2-2	TRBV14	TGTGCCAGCAGACAGTACACCGGGGAGCTGTTTTTT	CASRQYTGELFF
few	.	TRBJ2-5	TRBV12-3/TRBV12-4	.	CASRVAPGTGSPRPYF
few	.	TRBJ2-1	TRBV6-5	TGTGCCAGCAGTCCCGGGACCCCTCCCGATGAGCAGTTCTTC	CASSPGTPPDEQFF
.	.	TRBJ2-3	TRBV5-1	TGCGCCAGCAGCTTGGACGACAGAACTAGCACAGATACGCAGTATTTT	CASSLDDRTSTDTQYF
.	.	TRBJ2-1	TRBV6-2/TRBV6-3	TGTGCCAGCAGTCCCCGGGCCTTCAGTGAGCAGTTCTTC	CASSPRAFSEQFF
.	.	TRBJ1-2	TRBV7-2	TGTGCCAGCAGCTTCGAAAGGGCAGCGGGCTATGGCTACACCTTC	CASSFERAAGYGYTF
.	.	TRBJ2-7	TRBV28	TGTGCCAGCAGTTTAATGGGAATATCCTACGAGCAGTACTTC	CASSLMGISYEQYF
few	.	TRBJ2-1	TRBV29-1	TGCAGCGTTGAAGGGCAGGGGTTTACCGATGAGCAGTTCTTC	CSVEGQGFTDEQFF
.	TRBD2	TRBJ2-5	TRBV3-1	TGTGCCAGCAGCCGCCACCCAGGGACTACGGAGACCCAGTACTTC	CASSRHPGTTETQYF
.	TRBD1	TRBJ1-2	TRBV4-3	TGCGCCAGCAGCCAAGGCCCAGGGGGCTATGGCTACACCTTC	CASSQGPGGYGYTF
.	.	TRBJ1-3	TRBV7-2	TGTGCCAGCAGCTTAGACCGGGACAACTCTGGAAACACCATATATTTT	CASSLDRDNSGNTIYF
.	.	TRBJ2-1	TRBV20-1	TGCAGTGCTAGGGAGACTTCGCCCCACAATGAGCAGTTCTTC	CSARETSPHNEQFF
once	TRBD2	TRBJ2-5	TRBV29-1	TGCAGCGTCCCGGGACTATACTTAGAGACCCAGTACTTC	CSVPGLYLETQYF
.	.	TRBJ1-1	TRBV30	TGTGCCTGGAGTGTCCGGTTTTTGTCAAACACTGAAGCTTTCTTT	CAWSVRFLSNTEAFF
.	.	TRBJ1-2	TRBV12-3/TRBV12-4	TGTGCCAGCAGTTTCCCGCAGGTTTCTGGCTACACCTTC	CASSFPQVSGYTF
few	.	TRBJ2-1	TRBV30	TGTGCCTGGAGTACGCCTGGCCGCTCCTACAATGAGCAGTTCTTC	CAWSTPGRSYNEQFF
few	TRBD1	TRBJ2-5	TRBV12-3/TRBV12-4	TGTGCCAGCAGTCCTCGGACCAGGGGGCGGGAGACCCAGTACTTC	CASSPRTRGRETQYF
.	.	TRBJ2-2	TRBV20-1	TGCAGTGCTAGAGAACTTTCGCGGGGCGCGAACACCGGGGAGCTGTTTTTT	CSARELSRGANTGELFF
.	.	TRBJ2-2	TRBV28	TGTGCCAGCAGTTTTACAGGGAGGCGGACCGGGGAGCTGTTTTTT	CASSFTGRRTGELFF
.	.	TRBJ2-1	TRBV12-3/TRBV12-4	TGTGCCAGCAGCGACCGGGGGGCGCCGTCCTACAATGAGCAGTTCTTC	CASSDRGAPSYNEQFF
few	.	TRBJ2-2	TRBV7-2	TGTGCCAGCAGCGCCAGGAGGAACACCGGGGAGCTGTTTTTT	CASSARRNTGELFF
few	TRBD2	TRBJ2-3	TRBV6-5	TGTGCCAGCAGTTTCGGACTAGCGGGAGGGCTGGGGCGGTCAGATACGCAGTATTTT	CASSFGLAGGLGRSDTQYF
.	.	TRBJ2-1	TRBV20-1	TGCAGTGCCCCCGGCTCCTACAATGAGCAGTTCTTC	CSAPGSYNEQFF
few	TRBD1	TRBJ1-1	TRBV5-6	TGTGCCAGCAGCTTGGCGGGTGGACAGGTGAACACTGAAGCTTTCTTT	CASSLAGGQVNTEAFF
.	.	TRBJ2-1	TRBV12-3/TRBV12-4	TGTGCCAGCTCGGACCGTGAGCAGTTCTTC	CASSDREQFF
few	TRBD1	TRBJ1-2	TRBV5-5	TGTGCCAGCAGCGAGGGACAGGGGAACTATGGCTACACCTTC	CASSEGQGNYGYTF
.	TRBD1	TRBJ1-4	TRBV29-1	TGCAGCGCCTTGACAGGGGGCGAAAAACTGTTTTTT	CSALTGGEKLFF
.	TRBD1	TRBJ2-2	TRBV12-3/TRBV12-4	TGTGCCAGCAACTCGGACAGGGGATTATCCGGGGAGCTGTTTTTT	CASNSDRGLSGELFF
few	.	TRBJ2-1	TRBV3-1	TGTGCCAGCAGCCTCAGCCGGGACTCGCATAGAGATGAGCAGTTCTTC	CASSLSRDSHRDEQFF
few	.	TRBJ2-7	TRBV6-1	TGTGCCAGCAGTGGCCGGGCAGGGCAGGCCGAGCAGTACTTC	CASSGRAGQAEQYF
.	.	TRBJ1-4	TRBV5-8	TGTGCCAGCAGCCCCCTTCCGGGGTCCGGGTTT	CASSPLPGSGF
.	.	TRBJ2-5	TRBV18	TGTGCCAGCTCACCACAGGAAGAGACCCAGTACTTC	CASSPQEETQYF
few	.	TRBJ1-3	TRBV12-3/TRBV12-4	TGTGCCAGCAGATGGACAGTTGGAAACACCATATATTTT	CASRWTVGNTIYF
.	.	TRBJ1-3	TRBV5-4	TGTGCCAGCAGCGGGGGCCAACGAGGGACTGGAAACACCATATATTTT	CASSGGQRGTGNTIYF
few	TRBD1	TRBJ1-5	TRBV20-1	TGCAGTGCTAGACGAGGGACAGCCGAAAATCAGCCCCAGCATTTT	CSARRGTAENQPQHF
.	TRBD2	TRBJ2-5	TRBV30	TGTGCCTGGGGTGTCCTAGCGGGGGGGAGGGAGACCCAGTACTTC	CAWGVLAGGRETQYF
.	.	TRBJ2-3	TRBV29-1	TGCAGCGTACTGGGCCAGCCTAGCACAGATACGCAGTATTTT	CSVLGQPSTDTQYF
.	TRBD1	TRBJ2-1	TRBV28	TGTGCCAGCAGTTTAGGCGGACAGGGAATATACAATGAGCAGTTCTTC	CASSLGGQGIYNEQFF
few	TRBD2	TRBJ2-1	TRBV5-6	TGTGCCAGCAGCGGGTGGACTAGCGGGCCCAGCTCCTACAATGAGCAGTTCTTC	CASSGWTSGPSSYNEQFF
few	.	TRBJ2-1	TRBV5-1	TGCGCCAGCAGCTTAGCCGGGCTTCTCTCCTACAATGAGCAGTTCTTC	CASSLAGLLSYNEQFF
.	TRBD1	TRBJ1-1	TRBV5-5	TGTGCCAGCAGCTTGGAAGGACAGGGAGGTACTGAAGCTTTCTTT	CASSLEGQGGTEAFF
.	.	TRBJ1-1	TRBV5-1	TGCGCCAGCAGCTTGGATACAGGGTTGTACACTGAAGCTTTCTTT	CASSLDTGLYTEAFF
.	.	TRBJ1-5	TRBV6-1	TGTGCCAGCTCTATGTCCCGCGGCAATCAGCCCCAGCATTTT	CASSMSRGNQPQHF
.	.	TRBJ2-3	TRBV7-9	TGTGCCAGCAGCTTGGACGGGACGGACACAGATACGCAGTATTTT	CASSLDGTDTDTQYF
few	TRBD1	TRBJ2-7	TRBV6-6	TGTGCCAGCAGTGGGGGACAGTCCTACGAGCAGTACTTC	CASSGGQSYEQYF
.	.	TRBJ2-6	TRBV29-1	TGCAGCGTTTGGGAAGGGACGACCGGGGCCAACGTCCTGACTTTC	CSVWEGTTGANVLTF
.	TRBD1	TRBJ2-1	TRBV12-3/TRBV12-4	TGTGCCAGCAGTCCCCGACAGGGGGCGGGATACAATGAGCAGTTCTTC	CASSPRQGAGYNEQFF
.	TRBD1	TRBJ1-2	TRBV29-1	TGCAGCGTTGGTAGACAGGGCCACGGCTACACCTTC	CSVGRQGHGYTF
few	.	TRBJ1-2	TRBV12-3/TRBV12-4	TGTGCCAGCAGTTCTTCAGGGAGTGACTATGGCTACACCTTC	CASSSSGSDYGYTF
few	TRBD2	TRBJ2-1	TRBV6-5	TGTGCCAGCAGTTACTCCGCTAGCGGGATTGACAATGAGCAGTTCTTC	CASSYSASGIDNEQFF
.	.	TRBJ2-2	TRBV20-1	TGCAGTGCATCTGTGGGGGGGCGCGGCACCGGGGAGCTGTTTTTT	CSASVGGRGTGELFF